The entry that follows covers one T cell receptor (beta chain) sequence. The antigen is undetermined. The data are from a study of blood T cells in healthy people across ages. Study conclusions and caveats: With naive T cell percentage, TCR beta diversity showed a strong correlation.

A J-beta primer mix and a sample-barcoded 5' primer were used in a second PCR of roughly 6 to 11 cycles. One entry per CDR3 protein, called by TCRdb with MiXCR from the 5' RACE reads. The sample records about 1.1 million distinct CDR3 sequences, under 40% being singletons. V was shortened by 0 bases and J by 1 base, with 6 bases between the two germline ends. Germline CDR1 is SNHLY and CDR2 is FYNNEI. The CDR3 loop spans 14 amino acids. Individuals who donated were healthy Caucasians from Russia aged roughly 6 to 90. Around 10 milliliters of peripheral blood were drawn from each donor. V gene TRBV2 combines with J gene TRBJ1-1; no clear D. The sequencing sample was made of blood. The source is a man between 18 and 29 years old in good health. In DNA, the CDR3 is TGTGCCAGCAGTGAAGCAGTCGGGAACACTGAAGCTTTCTTT. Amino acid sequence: CASSEAVGNTEAFF.